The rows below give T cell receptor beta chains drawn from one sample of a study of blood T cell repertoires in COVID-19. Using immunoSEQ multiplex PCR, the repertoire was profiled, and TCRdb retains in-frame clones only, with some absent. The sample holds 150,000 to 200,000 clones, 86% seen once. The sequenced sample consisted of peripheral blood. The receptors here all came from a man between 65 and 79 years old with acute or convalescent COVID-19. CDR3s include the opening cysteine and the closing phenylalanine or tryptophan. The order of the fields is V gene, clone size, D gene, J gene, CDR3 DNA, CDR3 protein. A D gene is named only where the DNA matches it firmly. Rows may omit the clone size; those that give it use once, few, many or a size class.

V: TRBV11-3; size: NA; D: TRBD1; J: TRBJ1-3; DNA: TGTGCCAGCATAAGGGACAGATACTCTGGAAACACCATATATTTT; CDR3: CASIRDRYSGNTIYF
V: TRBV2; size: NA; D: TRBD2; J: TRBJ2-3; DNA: TGTGCCAGCAGTGAAACGAGGAGCGGGACCTACACAGATACGCAGTATTTT; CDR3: CASSETRSGTYTDTQYF
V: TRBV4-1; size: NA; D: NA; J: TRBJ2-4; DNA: TGCGCCAGCAGCCACCTCCTTTTAGGGGCGCTAGCCAAAAACATTCAGTACTTC; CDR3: CASSHLLLGALAKNIQYF
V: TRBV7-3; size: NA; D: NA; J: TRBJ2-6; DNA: TGTGCCAGCAGCTTAACGGGGAGTTCCTCTGGGGCCAACGTCCTGACTTTC; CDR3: CASSLTGSSSGANVLTF
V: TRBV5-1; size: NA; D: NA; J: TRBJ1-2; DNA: TGCGCCAGCAGCCTGGGTCATTCTAACTATGGCTACACCTTC; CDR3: CASSLGHSNYGYTF
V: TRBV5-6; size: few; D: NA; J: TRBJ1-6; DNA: TGTGCCAGCAGCTTGGGGCAAAACTATAATTCACCCCTCCACTTT; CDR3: CASSLGQNYNSPLHF
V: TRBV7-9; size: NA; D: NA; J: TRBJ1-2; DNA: TGTGCCAGCAGCTTAACAGCAGAAGACTATGGCTACACCTTC; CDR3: CASSLTAEDYGYTF
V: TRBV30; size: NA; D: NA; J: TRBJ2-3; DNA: TGTGCCTGGGCCCGAGAGGGATTCGGCACAGATACGCAGTATTTT; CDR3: CAWAREGFGTDTQYF
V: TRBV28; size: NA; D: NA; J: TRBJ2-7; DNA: TGTGCCAGCACTTTACAGGGTTCTGTCTACGAGCAGTACTTC; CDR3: CASTLQGSVYEQYF
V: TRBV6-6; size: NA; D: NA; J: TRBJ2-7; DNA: TGTGCCAGCAGCCGTGGGCCCTACGAGCAGTACTTC; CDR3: CASSRGPYEQYF
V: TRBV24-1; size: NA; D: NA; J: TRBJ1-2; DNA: TGTGCCACCAGTGAGGACAGCTATAACTATGGCTACACCTTC; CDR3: CATSEDSYNYGYTF
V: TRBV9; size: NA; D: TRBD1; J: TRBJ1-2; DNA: TGTGCCAGCAGCCAAGCTCCCCCGGGACAGGGTAACTATGGCTACACCTTC; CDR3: CASSQAPPGQGNYGYTF
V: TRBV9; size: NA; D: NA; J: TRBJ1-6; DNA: TGTGCCAGCAGCCTGGGGCAGCGCGATAATTCACCCCTCCACTTT; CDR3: CASSLGQRDNSPLHF
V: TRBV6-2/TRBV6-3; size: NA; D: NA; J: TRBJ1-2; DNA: TGTGCCAGCAGTTACGGGCAGCCGGGGGGCTACACCTTC; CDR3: CASSYGQPGGYTF
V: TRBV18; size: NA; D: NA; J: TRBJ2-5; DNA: TGTGCCAGCTCACTTCAACTTCAAGAGACCCAGTACTTC; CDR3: CASSLQLQETQYF
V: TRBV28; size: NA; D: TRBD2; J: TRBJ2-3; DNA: TGTGCCAGCAGTTCCACTTGGACTAGCGATACGCAGTATTTT; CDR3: CASSSTWTSDTQYF
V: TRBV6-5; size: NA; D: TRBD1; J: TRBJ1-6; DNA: TGTGCCACCAAGGACAGGGCTAGATTTAATTCACCCCTCCACTTT; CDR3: CATKDRARFNSPLHF
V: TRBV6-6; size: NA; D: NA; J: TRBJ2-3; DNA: TGTGCCAGCACCCCCCGGGGGATAGATACGCAGTATTTT; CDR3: CASTPRGIDTQYF
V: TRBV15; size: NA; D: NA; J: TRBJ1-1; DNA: TGTGCCACCAGCCAAGACAGCTACACCACTGAAGCTTTCTTT; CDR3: CATSQDSYTTEAFF
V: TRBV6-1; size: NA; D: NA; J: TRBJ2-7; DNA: TGTGCCAGCAGTGGAGCGTCTAAAGCTTTTTACTACGAGCAGTACTTC; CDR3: CASSGASKAFYYEQYF
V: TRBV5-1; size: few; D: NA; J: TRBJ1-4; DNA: TGCGCCAGCAGCTTGGATTCAGCTAATGAAAAACTGTTTTTT; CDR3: CASSLDSANEKLFF
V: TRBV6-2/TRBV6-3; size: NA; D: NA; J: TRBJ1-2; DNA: TGTGCCAGCAGTCGGACAGCCGGTTATGGCTACACCTTC; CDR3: CASSRTAGYGYTF
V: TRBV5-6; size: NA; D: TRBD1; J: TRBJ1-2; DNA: TGTGCCAGCAGCTGGGGACAGGGTATGGACTATGGCTACACCTTC; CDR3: CASSWGQGMDYGYTF
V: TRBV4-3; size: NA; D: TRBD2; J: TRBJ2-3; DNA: TGCGCCAGCAGCCCCGGACTAGCGGGCACGCCTAGCACAGATACGCAGTATTTT; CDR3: CASSPGLAGTPSTDTQYF
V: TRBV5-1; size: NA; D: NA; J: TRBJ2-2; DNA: TGCGCCAGCAGCTTGGGGCAGGGAATAACCGGGGAGCTGTTTTTT; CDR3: CASSLGQGITGELFF
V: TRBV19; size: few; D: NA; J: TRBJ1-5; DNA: TGTGCCAGTAGGGCCCACATAGGAGATCAGCCCCAGCATTTT; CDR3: CASRAHIGDQPQHF
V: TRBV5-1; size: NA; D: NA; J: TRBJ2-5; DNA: TGCGCCAGCAGCTTGGGCAGTTTAGAGACCCAGTACTTC; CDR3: CASSLGSLETQYF
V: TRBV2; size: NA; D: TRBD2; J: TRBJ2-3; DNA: TGTGCCAGCAGGGGACTAGCGGACACAGATACGCAGTATTTT; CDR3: CASRGLADTDTQYF
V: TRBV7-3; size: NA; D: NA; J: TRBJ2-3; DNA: TGTGCCAGCAGCTTACCTGGCACAGATACGCAGTATTTT; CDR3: CASSLPGTDTQYF
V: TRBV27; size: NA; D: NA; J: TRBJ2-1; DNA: TGTGCCAGCAAGGCTGCGGCGGGGACCTACAATGAGCAGTTCTTC; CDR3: CASKAAAGTYNEQFF
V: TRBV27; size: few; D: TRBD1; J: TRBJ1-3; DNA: TGTGCCAGCAGACAGGGGGGCGGCAACACCATATATTTT; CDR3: CASRQGGGNTIYF
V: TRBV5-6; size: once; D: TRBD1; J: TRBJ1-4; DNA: TGTGCCAGCAGCCGGCAGGGGGACAAAAATGAAAAACTGTTTTTT; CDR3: CASSRQGDKNEKLFF
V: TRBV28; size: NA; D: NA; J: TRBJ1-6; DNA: TGTGCCAGCAGCGTCACCCCCCTCAACAGAGCAGCCCTCCACTTT; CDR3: CASSVTPLNRAALHF
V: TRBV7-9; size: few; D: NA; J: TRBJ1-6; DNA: TGTGCCAGCAGCTTAGAGCTTGAGTCACCCCTCCACTTT; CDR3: CASSLELESPLHF
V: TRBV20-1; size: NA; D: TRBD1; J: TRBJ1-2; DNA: TGCAGTGCTGGAAACAGGGGGAGCTACACCTTC; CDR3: CSAGNRGSYTF
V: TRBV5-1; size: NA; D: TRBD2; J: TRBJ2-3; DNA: TGCGCCAGCGGAGCGGGGGGGAGCACAGATACGCAGTATTTT; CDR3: CASGAGGSTDTQYF
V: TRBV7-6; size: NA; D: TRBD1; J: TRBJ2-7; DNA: TGTGCCAGCAGCAAAGGACAGGGGACCTACGAGCAGTACTTC; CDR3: CASSKGQGTYEQYF
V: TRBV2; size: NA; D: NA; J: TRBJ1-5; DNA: TGTGCCAGCAGTGAGAGGGCCCGGAATCAGCCCCAGCATTTT; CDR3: CASSERARNQPQHF
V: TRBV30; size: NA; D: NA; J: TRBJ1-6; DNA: TGTGCCTGGAGCACCGGGACTGAGTCACCCCTCCACTTT; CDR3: CAWSTGTESPLHF
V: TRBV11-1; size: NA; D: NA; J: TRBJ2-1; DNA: TGTGCCAGCAGGATCGGGGGGCGCGAGCAGTTCTTC; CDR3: CASRIGGREQFF
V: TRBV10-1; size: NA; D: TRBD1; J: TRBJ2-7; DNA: TGCGCCAGCAATATGACAGGGCACCACGAGCAGTACTTC; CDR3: CASNMTGHHEQYF
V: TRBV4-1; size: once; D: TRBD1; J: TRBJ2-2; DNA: TGCGCCAGCAGCCACCGGGGACAGGGTGACGACACCGGGGAGCTGTTTTTT; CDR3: CASSHRGQGDDTGELFF
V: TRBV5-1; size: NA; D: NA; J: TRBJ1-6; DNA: TGCGCCAGCAGCCCGGGGGGGTTTGATTCACCCCTCCACTTT; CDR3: CASSPGGFDSPLHF
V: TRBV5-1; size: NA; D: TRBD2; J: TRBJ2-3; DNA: TGCGCCAGCAGCTTGGTTAGCGGGGACACAGATACGCAGTATTTT; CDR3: CASSLVSGDTDTQYF
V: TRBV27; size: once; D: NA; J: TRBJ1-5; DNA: TGTGCCAGCAAGAGTGGCAATCAGCCCCAGCATTTT; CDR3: CASKSGNQPQHF
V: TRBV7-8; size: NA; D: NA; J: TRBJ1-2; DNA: TGTGCCAGCAGCTTCAAGAGATATGGCTACACCTTC; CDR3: CASSFKRYGYTF
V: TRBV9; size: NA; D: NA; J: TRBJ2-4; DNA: TGTGCCAGCAGCCCCAGAGGGACACGGGAAAACATTCAGTACTTC; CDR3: CASSPRGTRENIQYF
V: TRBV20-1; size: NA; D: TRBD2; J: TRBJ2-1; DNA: TGCAGTGTAAAACTAGCGAATGAGCAGTTCTTC; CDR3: CSVKLANEQFF
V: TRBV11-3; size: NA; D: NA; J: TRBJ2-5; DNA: TGTGCCAGCAGCTTAGATTCGGGTTCTGGGGAGACCCAGTACTTC; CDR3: CASSLDSGSGETQYF
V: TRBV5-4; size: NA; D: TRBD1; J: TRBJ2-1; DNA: TGTGCCAGCAGCTATCGGGACAGAAGCGGCGATGAGCAGTTCTTC; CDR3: CASSYRDRSGDEQFF
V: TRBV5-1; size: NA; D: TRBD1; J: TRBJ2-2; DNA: TGCGCCAGCAGCCAGACAGGGGGCTACACCGGGGAGCTGTTTTTT; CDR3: CASSQTGGYTGELFF
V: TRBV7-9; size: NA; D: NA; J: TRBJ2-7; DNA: TGTGCCAGCAGCTCACAGAAGCAGTACTTC; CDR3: CASSSQKQYF
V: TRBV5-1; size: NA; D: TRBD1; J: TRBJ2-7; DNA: TGCGCCAGCAGCTCGCGACAGGGGGCGAGTGGGGAGCAGTACTTC; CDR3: CASSSRQGASGEQYF
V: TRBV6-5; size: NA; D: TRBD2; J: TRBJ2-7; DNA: TGTGCCAGCAGTCCAATAGCGGGGGGTACCTACGAGCAGTACTTC; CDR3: CASSPIAGGTYEQYF
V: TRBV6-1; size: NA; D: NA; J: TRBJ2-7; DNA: TGTGCCAGCAGTGAGCTGGGAGGCCACGAGCAGTACTTC; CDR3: CASSELGGHEQYF
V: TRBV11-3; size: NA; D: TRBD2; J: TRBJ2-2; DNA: TGTGCCAGCAGCCTTTCTAGCGGAGGGGCCGGGGAGCTGTTTTTT; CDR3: CASSLSSGGAGELFF
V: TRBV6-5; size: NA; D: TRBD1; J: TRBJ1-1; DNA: TGTGCCAGCAGTCCAGGGGGCGCATTCTCTGAAGCTTTCTTT; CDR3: CASSPGGAFSEAFF
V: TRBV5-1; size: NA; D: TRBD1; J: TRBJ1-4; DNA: TGCGCCAGCAGCTTCTTCGGACAGGGAGGGAATGAAAAACTGTTTTTT; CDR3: CASSFFGQGGNEKLFF
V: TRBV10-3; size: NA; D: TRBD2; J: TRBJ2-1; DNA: TGTGCCATTTGGACTAGCGGCATCAATGAGCAGTTCTTC; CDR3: CAIWTSGINEQFF
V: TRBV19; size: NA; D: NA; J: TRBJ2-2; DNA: TGTGCCAGTCGGAGGGCGAACACCGGGGAGCTGTTTTTT; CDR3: CASRRANTGELFF